A single T cell receptor beta chain is shown here with its context. Its antigen is still unknown. These data originate in a study of T cell responses to AZD1222 COVID-19 vaccine. Broader study findings: Spike-spanning, vaccine-associated CD4 TCRs were dominant at 160-218 and 743-854.

Repertoires were generated with immunoSEQ multiplex PCR, while TCRdb's copy carries only in-frame clones and drops some. The sample shows under 80,000 clones, roughly 80% of them seen only once. The clonotype originates from an adult in good health. This sample comprised peripheral blood, obtained on day 0 of AZD1222 vaccination.

CDR3 sequence: CASSARTEGSPLHF. The CDR3 coding sequence is TGTGCCAGCAGCGCGCGGACGGAAGGGTCACCCCTCCACTTT. The genes are TRBV9 and TRBJ1-6; no reliable D call. Germline V gene lookup returns CDR1 SGDLS and CDR2 YYNGEE. The CDR3 is made up of 14 amino acids. V lost 3 bases, J lost 10 bases, and 14 bases lay in between.